The rows below give T cell receptor beta chains drawn from one sample of a study of T cell responses to AZD1222 COVID-19 vaccine. Clones were sequenced by immunoSEQ multiplex PCR, and TCRdb holds only the in-frame ones, with some missing. The repertoire has some 140,000 clones, about 87% of them found once; the top ten carry 5% to 6.5%. This specimen consisted of peripheral blood, obtained on day 0 of AZD1222 vaccination. These receptors were taken from an adult in good health. The CDR3 runs from the conserved cysteine through the conserved F or W. The order of the fields is D gene, V gene, J gene, clone size, CDR3 protein, CDR3 DNA. A D gene is named only where the DNA matches it firmly. The size field is filled for only some rows; it gives once, few, many or a size class.

d_gene: NA; v_gene: TRBV19; j_gene: TRBJ2-6; abundance: once; CDR3aa: CASRKRSSGANVLTF; CDR3nt: TGTGCCAGTAGGAAAAGAAGTTCAGGGGCCAACGTCCTGACTTTC
d_gene: TRBD2; v_gene: TRBV7-3; j_gene: TRBJ2-1; abundance: once; CDR3aa: CASSSPGLAGYNEQFF; CDR3nt: TGTGCCAGCAGCTCTCCGGGACTAGCGGGTTACAATGAGCAGTTCTTC
d_gene: NA; v_gene: TRBV4-3; j_gene: TRBJ1-1; abundance: NA; CDR3aa: CASSRERVGTEAFF; CDR3nt: TGCGCCAGCAGCCGAGAGAGGGTAGGCACTGAAGCTTTCTTT
d_gene: NA; v_gene: TRBV7-3; j_gene: TRBJ2-1; abundance: NA; CDR3aa: CASSLRLAHYNEQFF; CDR3nt: TGTGCCAGCAGCTTACGGCTAGCGCACTACAATGAGCAGTTCTTC
d_gene: NA; v_gene: TRBV24-1; j_gene: TRBJ2-1; abundance: NA; CDR3aa: CATSDPGASYNEQFF; CDR3nt: TGTGCCACCAGTGATCCCGGGGCTAGCTACAATGAGCAGTTCTTC
d_gene: NA; v_gene: TRBV11-2; j_gene: TRBJ2-7; abundance: NA; CDR3aa: CASSSQSSYEQYF; CDR3nt: TGTGCCAGCAGCTCCCAAAGCTCCTACGAGCAGTACTTC
d_gene: NA; v_gene: TRBV28; j_gene: TRBJ1-2; abundance: NA; CDR3aa: CASSFGGARYGYTF; CDR3nt: TGTGCCAGCAGTTTTGGGGGGGCGCGGTATGGCTACACCTTC
d_gene: TRBD1; v_gene: TRBV7-8; j_gene: TRBJ2-5; abundance: NA; CDR3aa: CASSSRTGTGEETQYF; CDR3nt: TGTGCCAGCAGCTCCCGGACAGGGACAGGGGAAGAGACCCAGTACTTC
d_gene: TRBD2; v_gene: TRBV29-1; j_gene: TRBJ2-1; abundance: NA; CDR3aa: CSSKYAGGPVEQFF; CDR3nt: TGCAGCTCCAAATACGCGGGAGGGCCAGTTGAGCAGTTCTTC
d_gene: NA; v_gene: TRBV19; j_gene: TRBJ2-5; abundance: few; CDR3aa: CASSISVQETQYF; CDR3nt: TGTGCCAGTAGTATAAGCGTCCAAGAGACCCAGTACTTC
d_gene: NA; v_gene: TRBV5-4; j_gene: TRBJ2-7; abundance: NA; CDR3aa: CASSLGHSYEQYF; CDR3nt: TGTGCCAGCAGCTTGGGGCATTCCTACGAGCAGTACTTC
d_gene: NA; v_gene: TRBV28; j_gene: TRBJ1-5; abundance: NA; CDR3aa: CASSPFLGGVSNQPQHF; CDR3nt: TGTGCCAGCAGTCCATTTTTGGGGGGCGTTAGCAATCAGCCCCAGCATTTT
d_gene: TRBD2; v_gene: TRBV7-9; j_gene: TRBJ2-7; abundance: NA; CDR3aa: CASSLAPSGEAYEQYF; CDR3nt: TGTGCCAGCAGCTTAGCCCCTAGCGGAGAAGCCTACGAGCAGTACTTC
d_gene: NA; v_gene: TRBV12-3/TRBV12-4; j_gene: TRBJ1-2; abundance: NA; CDR3aa: CASSIMGSYGYTF; CDR3nt: TGTGCCAGCTCTATCATGGGCAGCTATGGCTACACCTTC
d_gene: NA; v_gene: TRBV24-1; j_gene: TRBJ2-3; abundance: NA; CDR3aa: CATSDYLTADTQYF; CDR3nt: TGTGCCACCAGTGATTATCTAACGGCAGATACGCAGTATTTT
d_gene: TRBD1; v_gene: TRBV2; j_gene: TRBJ1-2; abundance: NA; CDR3aa: CASSGGQVPYYGYTF; CDR3nt: TGTGCCAGCAGTGGGGGACAGGTGCCTTACTATGGCTACACCTTC